These 7 T cell receptor beta chains originate from one sample sequenced in a study of regulatory T cells in long-lasting Graves disease. Libraries of TCR beta came from iRepertoire HTBI primers plus Arm-PCR of CDR3 regions. TCRdb ran MiXCR on the multiplex PCR reads and lists one entry per CDR3 protein. Among roughly 520,000 distinct CDR3 sequences listed, about 11% were seen once. Time point indicated: newly diagnosed GD, antithyroid drugs for less than 3 months. RNA isolated from PBMCs was used to make the TCR library. This sample also belongs to another study, concerning T cells in Graves' hyperthyroidism and ophthalmopathy.

The sequencing used peripheral blood mononuclear cells (PBMCs), collected at new diagnosis, from a patient treated with antithyroid drugs. The receptors derive from a woman in her thirties with Graves disease.

This clonotype came up many times. The V call is TRBV11-3, the J call TRBJ2-2; D remains ambiguous. CDR3 length equals 17 residues. Germline V gene lookup returns CDR1 SGHNT and CDR2 YENEEA. Between the trimmed V and J ends, which lost 5 bases and 0 bases, there was a span of 16 bases. The CDR3 DNA sequence: TGTGCCAGCAGCCCCCGCGGTGGCACCCCGAACACCGGGGAGCTGTTTTTT. Amino acid sequence: CASSPRGGTPNTGELFF.

This clonotype was found many times. J is TRBJ2-7 and V is TRBV5-1; D is unclear. Germline V gene sequence: CDR1 SGHRS, CDR2 YFSETQ. V lost 0 bases and J lost 5, with 12 bases in between. The CDR3 spans 14 residues. Here the CDR3 reads CASSLAGPPNEQYF. The CDR3 nucleotides read TGCGCCAGCAGCTTGGCAGGACCTCCTAACGAGCAGTACTTC. The complete variable domain, with remaining parts taken from reference TRBV5-1 and TRBJ2-7, reads KAGVTQTPRYLIKTRGQQVTLSCSPISGHRSVSWYQQTPGQGLQFLFEYFSETQRNKGNFPGRFSGRQFSNSRSEMNVSTLELGDSALYLCASSLAGPPNEQYFGPGTRLTVT.

The chain combines TRBV27 with TRBJ2-3, with D perhaps matching TRBD2 (5 bases). The V and J ends lost 4 bases and 0 bases respectively, with 8 bases between them. The CDR3 sequence is 14 residues long. In germline, CDR1 is MNHEY, CDR2 SMNVEV (reference sequence). The DNA for the CDR3 is TGTGCCAGCAGTTGGCGGACTAGCACAGATACGCAGTATTTT. Its protein is CASSWRTSTDTQYF.

In regard to this clonotype: Germline is not matched at one junction end, which may reflect a read error. V usage is TRBV18 and J usage is TRBJ2-1; 8 nucleotides align to TRBD2. The germline V gene encodes CDR1 KGHSH and CDR2 LQKENI. The CDR3 sequence is 17 residues long. DNA for the CDR3: TGTGCCAGCTCACCACCAGTAAGGCGGGAGGCCGACTATGAGCAGCTCTTC. Translation gives CASSPPVRREADYEQLF.

At least ten counts were recorded for this clonotype. The chain links TRBV2 to TRBJ2-2, with 7 bases lining up with TRBD1. The CDR3 loop spans 16 amino acids. Germline assignment: CDR1 SNHLY and CDR2 FYNNEI. V trimming: 6 bases; J trimming: 7 bases; junction bases outside the gene matches: 14. The CDR3 DNA reads TGTGCCAGCAGAAGGGCAGGGGGTGTTAAAATCGGGGAGCTGTTTTTT. This sequence encodes CASRRAGGVKIGELFF.

There are many counts of this clonotype. The chain links TRBV7-8 to TRBJ2-1, with D possibly being TRBD2 (6 bases). CDR1 SGHVS and CDR2 FQNEAQ come from the germline V gene. The CDR3 is 18 amino acids. The V end lost 4 bases, the J end lost 0 bases, and 19 bases lay between the germline ends. CDR3 protein: CASSSPRRGISSYNEQFF. The CDR3, as DNA: TGTGCCAGCAGCTCCCCTAGGCGGGGTATAAGCTCCTACAATGAGCAGTTCTTC.

This clonotype has more than one count but fewer than ten. The chain has TRBV20-1 and TRBJ2-1; D uncertain. Trimming took 2 bases from V and 2 from J, leaving 13 bases between them. The CDR3 covers 15 residues. Per the germline V gene, CDR1 is DFQATT and CDR2 is SNEGSKA (reference sequence). CDR3 DNA: TGCAGTGCTAGACCCCACGGCGGCACCTACAATGAGCAGTTCTTC. Translated, it gives CSARPHGGTYNEQFF.